This T cell receptor beta chain emerged from a study of cytomegalovirus exposure and HLA in healthy donors. Study results and limitations: Confirmation in vitro established that a few CMV-associated chains were specific for CMV antigens. By HLA locus, TCR association rates varied in a later analysis, with DRB1 showing the most and HLA-C the fewest. As was reported, the HLA-A and HLA-B alleles of most subjects were accurately predicted from TCR beta sequences. In an earlier analysis, most TCR beta V segments were productive about 87% or about 30% of the time.

Researchers ran the PCR with 60 Vbeta and 13 Jbeta primers. The data were produced by immunoSEQ multiplex PCR, yet TCRdb's version contains in-frame clones alone and is incomplete. The data hold tens of thousands of clones, with about 78% observed a single time. The CDR3 is 14 residues long. V was pared by 1 base and J by 10 bases, with 5 bases of the junction left unmatched. Germline V gives CDR1 SGHRS, CDR2 YFSETQ. On this clone itself: Its antigen is unknown.

Sequencing input: PBMCs. The source is a man aged 18 to 35 in good health and CMV-seropositive. The rearrangement joins TRBV5-1 to TRBJ2-1; 10 bases are a match to TRBD2. Here the CDR3 DNA reads TGCGCCAGCAGCTTGAGTACGACTAGCGGGGAGCAGTTCTTC. This encodes CASSLSTTSGEQFF. The complete variable domain, with remaining parts taken from reference TRBV5-1 and TRBJ2-1, reads KAGVTQTPRYLIKTRGQQVTLSCSPISGHRSVSWYQQTPGQGLQFLFEYFSETQRNKGNFPGRFSGRQFSNSRSEMNVSTLELGDSALYLCASSLSTTSGEQFFGPGTRLTVL.